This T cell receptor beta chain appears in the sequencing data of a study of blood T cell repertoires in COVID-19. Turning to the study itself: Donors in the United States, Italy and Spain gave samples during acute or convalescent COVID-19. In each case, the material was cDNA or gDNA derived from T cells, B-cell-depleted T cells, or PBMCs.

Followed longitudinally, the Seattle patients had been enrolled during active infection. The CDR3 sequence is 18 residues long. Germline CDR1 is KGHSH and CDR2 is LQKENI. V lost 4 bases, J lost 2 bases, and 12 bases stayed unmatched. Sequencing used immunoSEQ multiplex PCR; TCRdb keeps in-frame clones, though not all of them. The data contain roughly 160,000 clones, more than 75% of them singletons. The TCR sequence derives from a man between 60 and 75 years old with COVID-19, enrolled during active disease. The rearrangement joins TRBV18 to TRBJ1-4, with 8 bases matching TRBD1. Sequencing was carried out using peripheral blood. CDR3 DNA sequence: TGTGCCAGCTCACTTCTCACAGGGGGAATCGATACTAATGAAAAACTGTTTTTT. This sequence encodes CASSLLTGGIDTNEKLFF.